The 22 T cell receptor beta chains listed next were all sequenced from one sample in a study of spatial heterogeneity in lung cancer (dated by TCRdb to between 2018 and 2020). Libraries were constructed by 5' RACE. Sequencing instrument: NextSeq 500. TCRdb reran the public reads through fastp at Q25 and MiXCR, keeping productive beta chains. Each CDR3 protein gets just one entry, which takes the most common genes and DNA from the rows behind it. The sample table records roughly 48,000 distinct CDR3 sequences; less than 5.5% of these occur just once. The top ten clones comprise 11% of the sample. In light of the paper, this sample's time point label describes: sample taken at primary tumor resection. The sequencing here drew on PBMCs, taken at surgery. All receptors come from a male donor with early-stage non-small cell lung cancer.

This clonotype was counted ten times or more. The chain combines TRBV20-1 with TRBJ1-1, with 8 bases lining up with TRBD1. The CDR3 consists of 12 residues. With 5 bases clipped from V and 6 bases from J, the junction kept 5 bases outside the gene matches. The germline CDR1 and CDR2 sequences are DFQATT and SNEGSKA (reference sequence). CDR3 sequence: CSAGDRGAEAFF. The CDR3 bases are TGCAGTGCTGGTGACAGGGGCGCTGAAGCTTTCTTT.

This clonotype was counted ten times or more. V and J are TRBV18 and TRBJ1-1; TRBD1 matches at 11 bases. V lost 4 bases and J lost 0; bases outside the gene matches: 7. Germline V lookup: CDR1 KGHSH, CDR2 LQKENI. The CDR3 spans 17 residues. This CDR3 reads CASSRPDRGRMNTEAFF. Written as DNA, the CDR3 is TGTGCCAGCTCACGACCGGACAGGGGGCGCATGAACACTGAAGCTTTCTTT.

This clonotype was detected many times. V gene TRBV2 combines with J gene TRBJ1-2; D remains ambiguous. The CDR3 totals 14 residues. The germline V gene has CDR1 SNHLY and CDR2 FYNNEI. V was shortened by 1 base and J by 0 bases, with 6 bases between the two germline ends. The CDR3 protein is CASSEGTTNYGYTF. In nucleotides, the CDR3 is TGTGCCAGCAGTGAAGGGACTACTAACTATGGCTACACCTTC.

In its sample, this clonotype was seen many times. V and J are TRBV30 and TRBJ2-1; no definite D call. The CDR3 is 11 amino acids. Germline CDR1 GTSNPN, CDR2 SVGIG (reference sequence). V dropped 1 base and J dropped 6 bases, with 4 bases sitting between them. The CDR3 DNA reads TGTGCCTGGAGTGGTTTCAATGAGCAGTTCTTC. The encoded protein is CAWSGFNEQFF.

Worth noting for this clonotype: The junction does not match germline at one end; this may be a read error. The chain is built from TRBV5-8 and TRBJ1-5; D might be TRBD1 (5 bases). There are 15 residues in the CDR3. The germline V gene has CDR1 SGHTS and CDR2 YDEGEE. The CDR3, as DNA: TGTGCCAGCAGCCAAACAGGAATCTCAAATCAGCTCCAGCATTTT. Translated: CASSQTGISNQLQHF.

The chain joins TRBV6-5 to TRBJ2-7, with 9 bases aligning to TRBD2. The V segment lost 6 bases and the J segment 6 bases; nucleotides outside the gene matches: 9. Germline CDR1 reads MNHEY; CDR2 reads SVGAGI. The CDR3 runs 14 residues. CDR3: CASSPGGTSSEQYF. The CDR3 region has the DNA TGTGCCAGCAGCCCCGGTGGGACTAGCAGCGAGCAGTACTTC.

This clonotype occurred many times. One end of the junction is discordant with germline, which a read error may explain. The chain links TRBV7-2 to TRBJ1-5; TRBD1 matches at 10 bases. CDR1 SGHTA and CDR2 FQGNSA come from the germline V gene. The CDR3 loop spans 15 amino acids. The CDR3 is CASGSGTGAFRAPAF. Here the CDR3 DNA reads TGTGCCAGCGGGTCCGGGACAGGGGCCTTTCGGGCCCCAGCATTT. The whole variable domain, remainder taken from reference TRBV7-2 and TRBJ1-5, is GAGVSQSPSNKVTEKGKDVELRCDPISGHTALYWYRQSLGQGLEFLIYFQGNSAPDKSGLPSDRFSAERTGGSVSTLTIQRTQQEDSAVYLCASGSGTGAFRAPAFGDGTRLSIL.

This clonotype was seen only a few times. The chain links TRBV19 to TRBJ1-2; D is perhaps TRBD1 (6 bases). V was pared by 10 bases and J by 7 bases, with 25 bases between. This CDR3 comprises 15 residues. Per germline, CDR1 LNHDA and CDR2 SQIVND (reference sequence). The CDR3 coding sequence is TGTGCCACTTGGCCCGAAGACTCAGGGGAGGCTGGCTACACCTTC. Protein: CATWPEDSGEAGYTF.

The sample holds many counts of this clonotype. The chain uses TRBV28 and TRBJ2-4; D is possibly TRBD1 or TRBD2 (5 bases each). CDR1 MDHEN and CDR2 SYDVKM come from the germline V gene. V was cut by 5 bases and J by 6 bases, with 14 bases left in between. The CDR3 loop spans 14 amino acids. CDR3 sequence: CASSDRDGVNIQYF. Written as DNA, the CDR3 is TGTGCCAGCAGTGACCGGGACGGAGTAAACATTCAGTACTTC.

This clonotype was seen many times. In DNA, the CDR3 is TGTGCCAGCAGGCGTAACACCGGGGAGCTGTTTTTT. Protein product: CASRRNTGELFF. The genes are TRBV3-1 and TRBJ2-2; D gene unclear. V was shortened by 6 bases and J by 2 bases, with 4 bases between the two germline ends. The CDR3 extends over 12 amino acids. Germline V gene data show CDR1 as LGHDT and CDR2 as YNNKEL (reference sequence).

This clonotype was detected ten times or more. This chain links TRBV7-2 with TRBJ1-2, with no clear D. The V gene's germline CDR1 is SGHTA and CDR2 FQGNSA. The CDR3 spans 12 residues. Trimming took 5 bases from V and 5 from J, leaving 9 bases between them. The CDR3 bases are TGTGCCAGCAGCCCAGACCGGTATGGCTACACCTTC. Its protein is CASSPDRYGYTF. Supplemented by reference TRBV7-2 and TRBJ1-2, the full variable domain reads GAGVSQSPSNKVTEKGKDVELRCDPISGHTALYWYRQSLGQGLEFLIYFQGNSAPDKSGLPSDRFSAERTGGSVSTLTIQRTQQEDSAVYLCASSPDRYGYTFGSGTRLTVV.

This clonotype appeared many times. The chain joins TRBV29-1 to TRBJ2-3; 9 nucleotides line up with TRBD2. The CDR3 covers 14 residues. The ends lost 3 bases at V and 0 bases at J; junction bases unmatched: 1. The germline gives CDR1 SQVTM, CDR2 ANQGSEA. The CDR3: CSVDLAGSTDTQYF. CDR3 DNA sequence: TGCAGCGTTGATCTAGCGGGAAGCACAGATACGCAGTATTTT.

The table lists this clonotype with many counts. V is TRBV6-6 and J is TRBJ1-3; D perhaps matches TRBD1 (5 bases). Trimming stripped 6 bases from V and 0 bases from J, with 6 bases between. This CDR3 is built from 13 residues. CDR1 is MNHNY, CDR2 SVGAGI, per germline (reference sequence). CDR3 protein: CASSRDSGNTIYF. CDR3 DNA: TGTGCCAGCAGCAGGGACTCTGGAAACACCATATATTTT.

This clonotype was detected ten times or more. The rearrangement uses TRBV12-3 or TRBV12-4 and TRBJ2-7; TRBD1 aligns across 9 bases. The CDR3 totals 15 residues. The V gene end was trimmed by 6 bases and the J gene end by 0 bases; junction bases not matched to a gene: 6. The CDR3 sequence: CASSLGQGSSYEQYF. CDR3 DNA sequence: TGTGCCAGCAGCCTGGGACAGGGTAGCTCCTACGAGCAGTACTTC.

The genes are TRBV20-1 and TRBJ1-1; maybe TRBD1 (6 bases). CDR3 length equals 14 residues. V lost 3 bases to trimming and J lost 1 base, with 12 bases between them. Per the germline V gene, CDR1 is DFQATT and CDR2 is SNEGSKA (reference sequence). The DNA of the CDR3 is TGCAGTGCTAGTCTTCCGGGGGCGAACACTGAAGCTTTCTTT. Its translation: CSASLPGANTEAFF.

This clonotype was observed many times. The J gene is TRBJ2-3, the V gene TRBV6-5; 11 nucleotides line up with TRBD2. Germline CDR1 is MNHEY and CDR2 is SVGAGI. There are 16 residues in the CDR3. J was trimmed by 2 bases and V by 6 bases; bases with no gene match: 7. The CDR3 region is CASSPTSGRPTDTQYF. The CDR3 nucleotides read TGTGCCAGCAGCCCAACTAGCGGGAGACCCACAGATACGCAGTATTTT.

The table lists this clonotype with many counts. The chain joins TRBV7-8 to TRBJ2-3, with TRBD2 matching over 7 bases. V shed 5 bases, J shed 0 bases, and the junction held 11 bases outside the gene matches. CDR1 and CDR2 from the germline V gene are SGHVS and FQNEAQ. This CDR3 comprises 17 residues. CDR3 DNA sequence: TGTGCCAGCAGCCAAACTTTGGGTAGCGGGAGCACAGATACGCAGTATTTT. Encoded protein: CASSQTLGSGSTDTQYF. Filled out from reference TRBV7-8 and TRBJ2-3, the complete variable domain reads GAGVSQSPRYKVAKRGQDVALRCDPISGHVSLFWYQQALGQGPEFLTYFQNEAQLDKSGLPSDRFFAERPEGSVSTLKIQRTQQEDSAVYLCASSQTLGSGSTDTQYFGPGTRLTVL.

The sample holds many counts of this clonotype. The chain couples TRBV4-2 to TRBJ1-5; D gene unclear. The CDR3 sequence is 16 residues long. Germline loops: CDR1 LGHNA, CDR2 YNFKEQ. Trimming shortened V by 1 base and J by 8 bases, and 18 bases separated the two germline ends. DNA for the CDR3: TGTGCCAGCAGCCAAGCCCTCCGGGGTAGAGGCGAGCCCCAGCATTTT. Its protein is CASSQALRGRGEPQHF.

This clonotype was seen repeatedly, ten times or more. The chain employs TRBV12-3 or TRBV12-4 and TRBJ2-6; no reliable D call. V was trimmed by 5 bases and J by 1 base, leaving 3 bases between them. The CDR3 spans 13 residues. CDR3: CASSRSGANVLTF. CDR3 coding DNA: TGTGCCAGCAGTCGGTCTGGGGCCAACGTCCTGACTTTC.

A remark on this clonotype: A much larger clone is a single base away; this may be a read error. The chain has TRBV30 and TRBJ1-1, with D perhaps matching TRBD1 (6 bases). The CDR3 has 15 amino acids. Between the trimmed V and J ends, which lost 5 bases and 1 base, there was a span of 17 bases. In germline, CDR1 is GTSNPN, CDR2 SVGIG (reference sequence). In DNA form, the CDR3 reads TGTGCCTGGGACAGGTCAGCTCCTTCGAACACTGAAGCTTTCTTT. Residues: CAWDRSAPSNTEAFF.

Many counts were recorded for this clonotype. CDR3 bases: TGTGCCAGCAGCTTAGGGGACACCTCCTACGAGCAGTACTTC. This codes for CASSLGDTSYEQYF. This chain connects TRBV7-2 to TRBJ2-7; TRBD1 might be the D (6 bases). Trimming shortened V by 1 base and J by 0 bases, and 7 bases separated the two germline ends. The CDR3 runs 14 residues. In germline, CDR1 is SGHTA, CDR2 FQGNSA. Complete variable domain (other parts from reference TRBV7-2 and TRBJ2-7): GAGVSQSPSNKVTEKGKDVELRCDPISGHTALYWYRQSLGQGLEFLIYFQGNSAPDKSGLPSDRFSAERTGGSVSTLTIQRTQQEDSAVYLCASSLGDTSYEQYFGPGTRLTVT.

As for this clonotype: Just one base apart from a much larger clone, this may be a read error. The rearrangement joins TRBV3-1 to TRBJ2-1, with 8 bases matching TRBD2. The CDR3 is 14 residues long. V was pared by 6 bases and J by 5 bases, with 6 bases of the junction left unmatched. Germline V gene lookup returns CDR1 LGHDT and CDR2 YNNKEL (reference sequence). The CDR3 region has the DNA TGTGCCAGCAGTGTGACTAGCGTGAACAATGAGCAGTTCTTC. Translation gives CASSVTSVNNEQFF.